This TCR beta chain emerged from a study of blood T cell repertoires in COVID-19. Study information: Collection of acute and convalescent COVID-19 samples took place in the United States, Italy and Spain. The analysed material was cDNA or gDNA that came from T cells, B-cell-depleted T cells, or PBMCs.

This CDR3 is 13 amino acids long. Germline values: CDR1 MNHEY, CDR2 SMNVEV (reference sequence). V was cut by 3 bases and J by 3 bases, with 6 bases left in between. Per the study methods: Researchers report that nucleated cell counts were estimated from reference gene primer amplification. Repertoires were generated with immunoSEQ multiplex PCR, while TCRdb's copy carries only in-frame clones and drops some. The DNA gave D and trimming, while V, J and clone size come from that table. Altogether under 300,000 clones are present, 86% being singletons, with the ten largest covering less than 15%. The chain recombines TRBV27 with TRBJ1-5; D gene uncertain. This TCR came from a woman aged 30 to 39 with COVID-19, enrolled during active disease. Sequencing input: peripheral blood. The CDR3 loop is CASSLQANQPQHF. CDR3 bases: TGTGCCAGCAGTTTGCAGGCCAATCAGCCCCAGCATTTT.